These 25 T cell receptor beta chains were all obtained from the same sample, sequenced in a study of blood T cell repertoires in COVID-19. Measured with immunoSEQ multiplex PCR; TCRdb has only the in-frame clones, and not every one. Among around 370,000 clones listed, about 89% were seen once. The sequencing input was peripheral blood. Source of these receptors: a woman in her forties or fifties with COVID-19, enrolled during active disease.

The chain carries TRBV3-1 (or the pseudogene TRBV3-2) and TRBJ1-5; D remains ambiguous. Trimming stripped 1 base from V and 3 bases from J, with 7 bases between. The CDR3 totals 14 residues. Germline CDR1 is LGHDT and CDR2 is YNNKEL (reference sequence). In DNA form, the CDR3 reads TGTGCCAGCAGCCAAGCGCAGAACAATCAGCCCCAGCATTTT. Translation: CASSQAQNNQPQHF.

The gene calls are TRBV11-3 and TRBJ2-7; 8 bases are shared with TRBD2. V shed 4 bases, J shed 3 bases, and the junction held 5 bases outside the gene matches. CDR1 is SGHNT and CDR2 is YENEEA in the germline V gene. CDR3 length: 14 residues. The CDR3 is CASSWTSSNYEQYF. In nucleotides, the CDR3 is TGTGCCAGCAGCTGGACTAGCAGCAACTACGAGCAGTACTTC.

A remark on this clone: The same CDR3 arises from other DNA sequences in this sample as well. V and J are TRBV11-2 and TRBJ1-6, with D unresolved. Per the germline V gene, CDR1 is SGHAT and CDR2 is FQNNGV. Trimming removed 1 base from V and 3 bases from J, with 4 bases in between. There are 14 residues in the CDR3. The CDR3 is CASSLVLYNSPLHF. The CDR3 DNA is TGTGCCAGCAGCTTAGTTCTCTATAATTCACCCCTCCACTTT. Complete variable domain (other parts from reference TRBV11-2 and TRBJ1-6): EAGVAQSPRYKIIEKRQSVAFWCNPISGHATLYWYQQILGQGPKLLIQFQNNGVVDDSQLPKDRFSAERLKGVDSTLKIQPAKLEDSAVYLCASSLVLYNSPLHFGNGTRLTVT.

A word on this clone: The sample holds other DNA sequences that translate to the same CDR3. The CDR3 DNA is TGTGCTAGTGGTTTGGGACTAGCGGGCACCGGGGAGCTGTTTTTT. Amino acid sequence: CASGLGLAGTGELFF. The chain couples TRBV12-5 to TRBJ2-2, with TRBD2 matching over 10 bases. V lost 1 base, J lost 4 bases, and 0 bases stayed unmatched. CDR1 is LGHNT and CDR2 is FRNRAP in the germline V gene. The CDR3 loop spans 15 amino acids.

J is TRBJ2-2 and V is TRBV6-5; TRBD1 matches at 7 bases. The V and J ends lost 6 bases and 6 bases, in that order; junction bases with no gene match: 10. The CDR3 extends over 15 amino acids. Germline CDR1 reads MNHEY; CDR2 reads SVGAGI. CDR3 sequence (DNA): TGTGCCAGCAGAAGGGCAGGGGGACCCCCCGGGGAGCTGTTTTTT. It translates to CASRRAGGPPGELFF.

The V call is TRBV7-8, the J call TRBJ1-5; D might be TRBD1 (6 bases). Germline CDR1 SGHVS, CDR2 FQNEAQ. V was cut by 5 bases and J by 6 bases, with 17 bases left in between. The CDR3 runs to 15 residues. The CDR3 coding sequence is TGTGCCAGCAGCGGTACGGGGGGCGCGGGTCAGCCCCAGCATTTT. This codes for CASSGTGGAGQPQHF.

The V and J genes are TRBV5-1 and TRBJ2-1, with TRBD1 as a possible D gene (6 bases). Germline V gene sequence: CDR1 SGHRS, CDR2 YFSETQ. Trimming cost V 3 bases and J 5 bases, with 12 bases left between them. This CDR3 is 14 amino acids long. The CDR3 region has the DNA TGCGCCAGCAGCTGGGGACACAGCAACAATGAGCAGTTCTTC. Its protein is CASSWGHSNNEQFF.

This chain joins TRBV11-2 and TRBJ2-5, with D possibly matching TRBD1 (5 bases). The CDR3 has 11 amino acids. CDR1 and CDR2 from the germline V gene are SGHAT and FQNNGV. The ends were cut back, 3 bases at V and 7 bases at J, with 6 bases in the middle. CDR3 in DNA: TGTGCCAGCAGCTTCCAGGGGACCCAGTACTTC. Translated: CASSFQGTQYF.

The chain is built from TRBV3-1 (or the pseudogene TRBV3-2) and TRBJ1-1; D gene unclear. V gave up 3 bases and J gave up 7 bases, with 6 bases separating them. Per the germline V gene, CDR1 is LGHDT and CDR2 is YNNKEL (reference sequence). The CDR3 loop spans 11 amino acids. The CDR3 is CASSHGDEAFF. The DNA for the CDR3 is TGTGCCAGCAGCCACGGGGATGAAGCTTTCTTT.

This clone was seen once. This chain joins TRBV7-2 and TRBJ2-7, with no clear D. Germline CDR1 is SGHTA and CDR2 is FQGNSA. This CDR3 contains 13 residues. V was cut by 1 base and J by 3 bases, with 7 bases left in between. CDR3 in amino acids: CASSLVESYEQYF. CDR3 coding DNA: TGTGCCAGCAGCTTAGTAGAAAGCTACGAGCAGTACTTC.

The chain recombines TRBV3-1 (or the pseudogene TRBV3-2) with TRBJ2-5; 8 bases line up with TRBD2. Trimming removed 4 bases from V and 5 bases from J; junction bases left unmatched: 12. The CDR3 totals 16 residues. Germline assignment: CDR1 LGHDT and CDR2 YNNKEL (reference sequence). The CDR3 DNA reads TGTGCCAGCAGCCCGCGACTAGCGTATCCCGGGGAGACCCAGTACTTC. Translation gives CASSPRLAYPGETQYF.

The gene calls are TRBV19 and TRBJ2-5; 9 nucleotides line up with TRBD2. Trimming took 1 base from V and 3 from J; bases not matched to a gene: 3. The CDR3 has 15 amino acids. Looked up from germline, CDR1 is LNHDA and CDR2 is SQIVND (reference sequence). CDR3 protein: CASSIVTSGEETQYF. CDR3 DNA: TGTGCCAGTAGTATAGTGACTAGCGGAGAAGAGACCCAGTACTTC. The whole variable domain, remainder taken from reference TRBV19 and TRBJ2-5, is DGGITQSPKYLFRKEGQNVTLSCEQNLNHDAMYWYRQDPGQGLRLIYYSQIVNDFQKGDIAEGYSVSREKKESFPLTVTSAQKNPTAFYLCASSIVTSGEETQYFGPGTRLLVL.

The rearrangement joins TRBV10-2 to TRBJ2-1; 11 bases agree with TRBD2. This CDR3 region has 20 residues. The V gene end was trimmed by 5 bases and the J gene end by 0 bases; junction bases not matched to a gene: 15. Per germline, CDR1 WSHSY and CDR2 SAAADI. The CDR3 coding sequence is TGCGCCAGCAGTCCATTTCCGGGACTAGCGGATACGAGCTCCTACAATGAGCAGTTCTTC. Translating it yields CASSPFPGLADTSSYNEQFF.

The rearrangement joins TRBV18 to TRBJ2-2; 9 positions match TRBD1. This CDR3 has 16 amino acids. Germline lookup yields CDR1 KGHSH and CDR2 LQKENI. V gave up 0 bases and J gave up 6 bases; unmatched junction bases: 5. The CDR3 reads CASSPPLGQGPGELFF. CDR3 DNA: TGTGCCAGCTCACCACCGTTGGGACAGGGTCCCGGGGAGCTGTTTTTT.

In the case of this clone: One junction end does not reproduce the germline sequence, and a read error may be involved. The J gene is TRBJ1-5, the V gene TRBV5-8, with D perhaps TRBD1 (6 bases). The CDR3 sequence is 15 residues long. The germline V gene encodes CDR1 SGHTS and CDR2 YDEGEE. Here the CDR3 DNA reads TGTGCCAGCAGCTCGGGACAACATAGCAATCAGTCCCAGCATTTT. It codes for CASSSGQHSNQSQHF.

The rearrangement joins TRBV3-1 (or the pseudogene TRBV3-2) to TRBJ1-2; TRBD1 aligns across 7 bases. The germline V gene has CDR1 LGHDT and CDR2 YNNKEL (reference sequence). The CDR3 extends over 15 amino acids. V trimming: 1 base; J trimming: 7 bases; junction bases outside the gene matches: 9. CDR3 sequence reads: CASSQGGDSLFGYTF. DNA for the CDR3: TGTGCCAGCAGCCAAGGGGGGGACAGCCTCTTTGGCTACACCTTC.

The V gene is TRBV5-4, the J gene TRBJ2-7; no definite D call. Germline CDR1 is SGHNT and CDR2 is YYREEE (reference sequence). V shed 0 bases and J shed 6 bases, with 7 bases lying between them. The CDR3 runs to 12 residues. The CDR3 protein is CASSLVGGEQYF. In DNA form, the CDR3 reads TGTGCCAGCAGCTTGGTCGGTGGCGAGCAGTACTTC.

The chain couples TRBV15 to TRBJ1-2, with 7 positions matching TRBD1. Germline V gene data show CDR1 as LNHNV and CDR2 as YYDKDF (reference sequence). CDR3 length: 15 amino acids. V lost 1 base and J lost 0; bases outside the gene matches: 2. The CDR3 spells CATSRGTGTNYGYTF. The DNA of the CDR3 is TGTGCCACCAGCAGAGGGACAGGTACTAACTATGGCTACACCTTC.

J is TRBJ2-7 and V is TRBV19; TRBD2 matches at 8 bases. The CDR3 length is 16 residues. The J segment lost 2 bases and the V segment lost 6 bases, leaving 12 bases of the junction unmatched. Germline loops: CDR1 LNHDA, CDR2 SQIVND (reference sequence). CDR3 in amino acids: CASRPSGTRDTYEQYF. CDR3 in DNA: TGTGCCAGTAGACCCTCCGGGACTAGAGACACCTACGAGCAGTACTTC.

The chain couples TRBV6-2 or TRBV6-3 to TRBJ2-1; TRBD2 might be the D (5 bases). Trimming stripped 4 bases from V and 0 bases from J, with 10 bases between. CDR3 length equals 15 residues. The germline CDR1 and CDR2 sequences are MNHEY and SVGEGT. The CDR3 DNA reads TGTGCCAGCAGTTCCCCGGGATTCTCCTACAATGAGCAGTTCTTC. Translating it yields CASSSPGFSYNEQFF.

This clone was counted once. V usage is TRBV18 and J usage is TRBJ2-5; no reliable D call. With 2 bases removed from V and 4 bases from J, the gap between germline ends came to 11 bases. Germline V gene sequence: CDR1 KGHSH, CDR2 LQKENI. The CDR3 spans 14 residues. The chain's CDR3 is CASSPMGRRETQYF. DNA of the CDR3: TGTGCCAGCTCACCAATGGGCAGACGAGAGACCCAGTACTTC.

The chain combines TRBV9 with TRBJ1-6, with 8 bases aligning to TRBD1. The germline gives CDR1 SGDLS, CDR2 YYNGEE. The CDR3 runs 16 residues. J was trimmed by 5 bases and V by 1 base; bases with no gene match: 5. The CDR3 nucleotides read TGTGCCAGCAGCGTACAGACAGGGGCCAATAATTCACCCCTCCACTTT. It translates to CASSVQTGANNSPLHF. Based on the CDR3 plus reference TRBV9 and TRBJ1-6, the full variable domain is DSGVTQTPKHLITATGQRVTLRCSPRSGDLSVYWYQQSLDQGLQFLIQYYNGEERAKGNILERFSAQQFPDLHSELNLSSLELGDSALYFCASSVQTGANNSPLHFGNGTRLTVT.

The chain recombines TRBV18 with TRBJ2-7; 8 positions agree with TRBD2. Per germline, CDR1 KGHSH and CDR2 LQKENI. The CDR3 runs to 19 residues. V gave up 0 bases and J gave up 3 bases; unmatched junction bases: 16. The CDR3 bases are TGTGCCAGCTCACCACCGCTTCTGGCTAGCGGGCGACCCAGCTACGAGCAGTACTTC. It yields the protein CASSPPLLASGRPSYEQYF.

This clone came up many times. This rearrangement joins TRBV5-1 to TRBJ2-3, with D possibly matching TRBD2 (5 bases). The CDR3 covers 16 residues. CDR1 SGHRS and CDR2 YFSETQ come from the germline V gene. Trimming left V 3 bases short and J 4 bases short, with 18 bases between. The DNA for the CDR3 is TGCGCCAGCAGCTCTGTGGGATCGGGGTTGGCAGATACGCAGTATTTT. Amino acids: CASSSVGSGLADTQYF.

The chain combines TRBV3-1 (or the pseudogene TRBV3-2) with TRBJ1-6; D unresolved. This CDR3 has 14 residues. Trimming left V 8 bases short and J 8 bases short, with 16 bases between. Germline loops: CDR1 LGHDT, CDR2 YNNKEL (reference sequence). The CDR3 loop is CASSVRTSHSPLHF. CDR3 DNA: TGTGCCAGCTCGGTCCGAACCTCCCATTCACCCCTCCACTTT.